The present T cell receptor beta chain was sequenced within a study of blood T cells in healthy people across ages. Study-wide results and caveats: Per-million-T-cell TCR beta diversity fell roughly linearly with age.

Next came a second PCR, run for about 7 to 12 cycles, which used a sample-barcoded 5' primer along with a J-beta primer mix. One entry per CDR3 protein results from TCRdb running MiXCR on the 5' RACE reads. The sample holds about 1 million distinct CDR3 sequences, 40% to 55% seen once. Details on this clonotype: The target antigen is unknown. Sequence at one end of the junction differs from germline and may be a read error.

Staff drew around 10 milliliters of peripheral blood from each donor. Total RNA extraction produced at least 5 micrograms (per sample) for the study. CDR3 length: 14 residues. The germline V gene has CDR1 LGHDT and CDR2 YNNKEL (reference sequence). The source material was blood. This receptor was identified in a woman between 55 and 75 years old in good health. J is TRBJ2-3 and V is TRBV3-1; D might be TRBD1 (5 bases). The CDR3 sequence: CASSSPRLTGTQYF. The CDR3 DNA reads TGTGCCAGCAGCTCCCCGCGTCTCACAGGTACGCAGTATTTT.